What follows describes a single T cell receptor beta chain. The age range of participants was about 18 to 89 years, with residence in under 30 US areas. The data derive from a study of blood T cell repertoires in COVID-19. Sequencing used immunoSEQ multiplex PCR; TCRdb keeps in-frame clones, though not all of them. Of 450,000 or so clones in the sample, about nine tenths were seen once. Material for sequencing was PBMCs or T cells enriched from blood (not recorded which). The TCR comes from a man between 18 and 29 years old who had recovered from COVID-19.

The CDR3 nucleotides read TGCAGCGTCACAGCAGGGACACCCGAGCAGTACTTC. It yields the protein CSVTAGTPEQYF. The chain links TRBV29-1 to TRBJ2-7, with D possibly being TRBD1 (6 bases). V was cut by 6 bases and J by 6 bases, with 15 bases left in between. The CDR3 covers 12 residues. Germline V gives CDR1 SQVTM, CDR2 ANQGSEA.